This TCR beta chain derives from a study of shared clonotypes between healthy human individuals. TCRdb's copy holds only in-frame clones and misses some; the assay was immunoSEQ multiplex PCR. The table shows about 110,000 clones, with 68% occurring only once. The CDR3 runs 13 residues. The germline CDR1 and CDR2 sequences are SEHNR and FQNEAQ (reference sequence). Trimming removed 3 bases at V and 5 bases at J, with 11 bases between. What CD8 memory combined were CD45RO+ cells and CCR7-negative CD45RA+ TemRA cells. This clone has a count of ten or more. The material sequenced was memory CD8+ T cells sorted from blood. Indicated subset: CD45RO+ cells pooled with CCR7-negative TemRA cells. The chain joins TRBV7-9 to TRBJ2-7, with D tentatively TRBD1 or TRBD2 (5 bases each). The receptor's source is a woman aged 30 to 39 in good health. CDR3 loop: CASSLRRGDEQYF. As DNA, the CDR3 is TGTGCCAGCAGCTTGAGGAGAGGGGACGAGCAGTACTTC.